This T cell receptor (beta chain) was profiled in a study of T cell responses to AZD1222 COVID-19 vaccine. Overall study: Second doses that came at about 4 or about 12 weeks were put together. Study-level findings and limits: Donors were largely white British and mainly female; clonal diversity was possibly underestimated. Reportedly, nearly half of unique spike TCRs recognized epitopes outside B.1.351/B.1.1.7 mutations. Repertoire collection took place solely once the T cell response had peaked.

Repertoires were generated with immunoSEQ multiplex PCR, while TCRdb's copy carries only in-frame clones and drops some. Of about 100,000 clones in the sample, around nine tenths were seen once. Concerning this clone itself: As yet, its antigen is unknown.

Sequencing used peripheral blood, obtained on day 0 of AZD1222 vaccination. The sequence was collected from an adult in good health.

The CDR3 loop reads CASSNNYNSPLHF. The CDR3 DNA sequence: TGTGCCAGCAGCAACAACTATAATTCACCCCTCCACTTT. This chain uses TRBV6-5 with TRBJ1-6; D unresolved. Germline V gene sequence: CDR1 MNHEY, CDR2 SVGAGI. Trimming shortened V by 6 bases and J by 3 bases, and 6 bases separated the two germline ends. This CDR3 comprises 13 residues.